Included here is one TCR beta chain sequence, with context. The CDR3 extends over 19 amino acids. V gave up 1 base and J gave up 0 bases, with 20 bases separating them. Germline-derived CDR1 and CDR2 are SGDLS and YYNGEE. The record originates from a study of blood T cell repertoires in COVID-19. Study details: COVID-19 samples collected from the United States, Italy and Spain covered acute and convalescent phases. PBMCs, B-cell-depleted T cells, or T cells provided the cDNA or gDNA that made up the material.

Authors' data handling: For nucleated cells, counts were estimated from reference gene primer amplification. Assay: immunoSEQ multiplex PCR; the TCRdb copy retains only in-frame clones and omits some. D and trimming come from the DNA, and the V and J calls and clone size come from that table. This sample has about 84,000 clones, with 65% to 90% found just once. This TCR was sampled from a man at least 80 years old with active or convalescent COVID-19. The sequenced sample was peripheral blood. The rearrangement joins TRBV9 to TRBJ2-1; possible D gene TRBD2, 5 bases. The CDR3 spells CASSVSSGGGGSSYNEQFF. CDR3 in DNA: TGTGCCAGCAGCGTATCGTCTGGTGGTGGTGGGAGCTCCTACAATGAGCAGTTCTTC. Drawing the rest from reference TRBV9 and TRBJ2-1, the complete variable domain is DSGVTQTPKHLITATGQRVTLRCSPRSGDLSVYWYQQSLDQGLQFLIQYYNGEERAKGNILERFSAQQFPDLHSELNLSSLELGDSALYFCASSVSSGGGGSSYNEQFFGPGTRLTVL.